This TCR beta chain is from a study of T cells in Graves' hyperthyroidism and ophthalmopathy. In the study overall: Any treatment followed the collection of peripheral blood at initial diagnosis.

Study-wide results and caveats: Median prediction lead before ophthalmopathy onset was about 6.5 months with the model.

V shed 6 bases and J shed 4 bases, with 9 bases lying between them. The CDR3 spans 13 residues. The germline V gene encodes CDR1 MNHNS and CDR2 SASEGT. The study left out patients who had uncontrolled infection, other autoimmune disease, pregnancy or lactation. This clonotype was counted many times. Antigen: not known. RNA transcripts were the template for amplifying TCR beta CDR3 regions. An initial round of RT-PCR targeting the TCR CDR3 relied on the HTBI primer set. Via MiXCR, TCRdb re-called the multiplex PCR reads, giving one row per CDR3 protein. The sample shows around 250,000 distinct CDR3 sequences, roughly 17% of them seen only once.

This sequence joins TRBV6-1 and TRBJ2-2; unclear D gene. The sample comprised blood. This TCR came from a woman between 18 and 29 years old with Graves' ophthalmopathy. CDR3 sequence: CASRLVGTGELFF. The DNA of the CDR3 is TGTGCCAGCAGACTGGTAGGCACCGGGGAGCTGTTTTTT.